Listed below are T cell receptor beta chains from one sample, sequenced in a study of blood T cell repertoires in COVID-19. The table came from immunoSEQ multiplex PCR; TCRdb's copy has only in-frame clones and leaves some out. The table includes 150,000 to 200,000 clones, around 80% detected once. Sequenced input: peripheral blood. These receptors all come from an elderly woman with acute or convalescent COVID-19. Each CDR3 is given with its conserved first and last residue. Fields, in order: J gene, clone size, V gene, D gene, CDR3 protein, CDR3 DNA. A D gene is named only where the DNA matches it firmly. For some rows the clone size is stated as once, few or many, or as a class when expanded; others skip it.

j_gene: TRBJ1-2
abundance: once
v_gene: TRBV30
d_gene: NA
CDR3aa: CACPKPGHGMQGYTF
CDR3nt: TGTGCCTGTCCAAAACCGGGACACGGGATGCAAGGCTACACCTTC

j_gene: TRBJ1-5
abundance: NA
v_gene: TRBV4-3
d_gene: NA
CDR3aa: CASSQGRSAGNQPQHF
CDR3nt: TGCGCCAGCAGCCAAGGGAGATCGGCGGGCAATCAGCCCCAGCATTTT

j_gene: TRBJ1-2
abundance: NA
v_gene: TRBV5-5
d_gene: NA
CDR3aa: CASSLRLLGIEDYGYTF
CDR3nt: TGTGCCAGCAGCCTCCGTCTCCTCGGGATAGAAGACTATGGCTACACCTTC

j_gene: TRBJ2-2
abundance: NA
v_gene: TRBV19
d_gene: NA
CDR3aa: CASSILAGIDTGELFF
CDR3nt: TGTGCCAGTAGTATTCTCGCGGGGATCGACACCGGGGAGCTGTTTTTT

j_gene: TRBJ1-6
abundance: NA
v_gene: TRBV27
d_gene: NA
CDR3aa: CASSFRRYNSPLHF
CDR3nt: TGTGCCAGCAGTTTCCGGCGGTATAATTCACCCCTCCACTTT

j_gene: TRBJ2-2
abundance: NA
v_gene: TRBV18
d_gene: TRBD1
CDR3aa: CASSLRQGDTGELFF
CDR3nt: TGTGCCAGCTCACTGAGACAGGGGGACACCGGGGAGCTGTTTTTT

j_gene: TRBJ2-7
abundance: NA
v_gene: TRBV3-1/TRBV3-2
d_gene: TRBD2
CDR3aa: CASSFGTSGGYEQYF
CDR3nt: TGTGCCAGCAGCTTTGGGACTAGCGGGGGCTACGAGCAGTACTTC

j_gene: TRBJ1-1
abundance: NA
v_gene: TRBV4-3
d_gene: NA
CDR3aa: CASSQVWAENTEAFF
CDR3nt: TGCGCCAGCAGCCAAGTCTGGGCAGAGAACACTGAAGCTTTCTTT

j_gene: TRBJ2-5
abundance: NA
v_gene: TRBV12-1
d_gene: NA
CDR3aa: CASSIPDRGEETQYF
CDR3nt: TGTGCCAGCAGCATCCCGGACAGGGGAGAAGAGACCCAGTACTTC

j_gene: TRBJ2-1
abundance: once
v_gene: TRBV11-2
d_gene: TRBD2
CDR3aa: CASSLDPAGAYEQFF
CDR3nt: TGTGCCAGCAGCTTAGATCCAGCGGGAGCGTATGAGCAGTTCTTC

j_gene: TRBJ1-1
abundance: NA
v_gene: TRBV6-5
d_gene: TRBD1
CDR3aa: CASRPDRAGDTEAFF
CDR3nt: TGTGCCAGCAGACCGGACAGGGCAGGAGACACTGAAGCTTTCTTT

j_gene: TRBJ1-5
abundance: few
v_gene: TRBV19
d_gene: NA
CDR3aa: CASTQAGWGPQHF
CDR3nt: TGTGCCAGTACACAGGCTGGGTGGGGGCCCCAGCATTTT

j_gene: TRBJ2-1
abundance: NA
v_gene: TRBV7-2
d_gene: TRBD2
CDR3aa: CASSLLPSGSGSYNEQFF
CDR3nt: TGTGCCAGCAGCTTATTACCTAGCGGGAGCGGCTCCTACAATGAGCAGTTCTTC

j_gene: TRBJ1-4
abundance: few
v_gene: TRBV4-1
d_gene: NA
CDR3aa: CASSLTAATNEKLFF
CDR3nt: TGCGCCAGCAGCCTAACAGCGGCAACTAATGAAAAACTGTTTTTT

j_gene: TRBJ2-1
abundance: NA
v_gene: TRBV28
d_gene: TRBD2
CDR3aa: CASTTGTSGRVEQFF
CDR3nt: TGTGCCAGCACCACCGGGACTAGCGGGAGGGTGGAGCAGTTCTTC

j_gene: TRBJ2-7
abundance: NA
v_gene: TRBV5-4
d_gene: TRBD2
CDR3aa: CASSLAGTYEQYF
CDR3nt: TGTGCCAGCAGCCTAGCGGGAACCTACGAGCAGTACTTC